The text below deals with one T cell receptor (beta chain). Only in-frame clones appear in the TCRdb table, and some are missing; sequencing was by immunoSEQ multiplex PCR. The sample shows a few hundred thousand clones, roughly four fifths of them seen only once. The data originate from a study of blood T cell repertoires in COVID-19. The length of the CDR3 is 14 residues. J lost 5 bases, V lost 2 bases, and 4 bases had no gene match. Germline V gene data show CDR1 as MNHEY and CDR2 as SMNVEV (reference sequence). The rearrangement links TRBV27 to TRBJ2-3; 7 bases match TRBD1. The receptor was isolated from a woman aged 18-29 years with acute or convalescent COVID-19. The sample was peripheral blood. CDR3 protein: CASSLNQGEDTQYF. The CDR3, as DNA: TGTGCCAGCAGTTTAAATCAGGGGGAAGATACGCAGTATTTT.